This record concerns one T cell receptor beta chain sequence. The antigen is undetermined. CD8 cells classed as naive were CD45RO-negative and positively selected for CCR7, excluding terminally differentiated effector memory CD45RA+ cells. The data derive from a study of shared clonotypes between healthy human individuals. Study results and caveats: Across a handful of donors, naive CD4 shared around 5.3%, naive CD8 approximately 3.5%, memory CD4 roughly 2.3%, memory CD8 about 0.4%. Non-shared clonotypes had lower generation probabilities than clonotypes shared by all four sorted-subset donors.

The V segment lost 3 bases and the J segment 7 bases; nucleotides outside the gene matches: 5. The CDR3 sequence is 14 residues long. CDR1 and CDR2 (germline): LNHDA, SQIVND (reference sequence). Sequencing was performed with immunoSEQ multiplex PCR; in TCRdb, only in-frame clones are kept and a portion is missing. The data contain about 2 million clones, about 95% of them singletons. Sequencing was carried out using naive CD8+ T cells sorted from blood. The source is a young man in good health. The chain links TRBV19 to TRBJ1-5; 8 bases fit TRBD1. CDR3 protein: CASSIQGAGQPQHF. CDR3 in DNA: TGTGCCAGTAGTATCCAGGGGGCAGGGCAGCCCCAGCATTTT.